The 2 T cell receptor beta chains listed next were all sequenced from one sample in a study of blood T cell repertoires in COVID-19. Sequencing used immunoSEQ multiplex PCR; TCRdb keeps in-frame clones, though not all of them. This sample has 95,000 to 150,000 clones, with about 83% found just once. Sequenced: PBMCs or T cells enriched from blood (not recorded which). The source of these receptors is a woman in her twenties or thirties who had recovered from COVID-19.

The V gene is TRBV7-9, the J gene TRBJ2-7, with D possibly being TRBD2 (7 bases). Deletions cut 4 bases from V and 1 base from J, with 11 bases between. Germline CDR1 and CDR2: SEHNR and FQNEAQ (reference sequence). This CDR3 region has 14 residues. The CDR3: CASSSRGGSYEQYF. Here the CDR3 DNA reads TGTGCCAGCAGCTCTAGGGGGGGATCCTACGAGCAGTACTTC.

This chain uses TRBV5-4 with TRBJ2-1, with TRBD2 identical over 12 bases. Germline values: CDR1 SGHNT, CDR2 YYREEE (reference sequence). The CDR3 is 17 amino acids. After removal of 3 bases from V and 7 bases from J, the junction contained 11 bases not matched to a gene. In DNA, the CDR3 is TGTGCCAGCAGCTACGGACTAGCGGGACGGGCCCATAATGAGCAGTTCTTC. It encodes CASSYGLAGRAHNEQFF.